Sequencing of this T cell receptor (beta chain) was carried out in a study of technical replicates of blood from a handful of donors. The protocol was immunoSEQ multiplex PCR, while the TCRdb copy is restricted to in-frame clones and leaves out a portion. Among approximately 89,000 clones listed, approximately 94% were seen once. The germline gives CDR1 SGHRS, CDR2 YFSETQ. The V and J ends lost 0 bases and 4 bases respectively, with 7 bases between them. The CDR3 consists of 13 residues. As to this clone: Other DNA sequences in this sample translate to the same CDR3.

Sequencing used T cells isolated from PBMCs. The V call is TRBV5-1, the J call TRBJ1-1; D is uncertain. The TCR originated in a human donor in good health. The CDR3 DNA reads TGCGCCAGCAGCTTGGGGGGAGGCACTGAAGCTTTCTTT. As protein: CASSLGGGTEAFF.